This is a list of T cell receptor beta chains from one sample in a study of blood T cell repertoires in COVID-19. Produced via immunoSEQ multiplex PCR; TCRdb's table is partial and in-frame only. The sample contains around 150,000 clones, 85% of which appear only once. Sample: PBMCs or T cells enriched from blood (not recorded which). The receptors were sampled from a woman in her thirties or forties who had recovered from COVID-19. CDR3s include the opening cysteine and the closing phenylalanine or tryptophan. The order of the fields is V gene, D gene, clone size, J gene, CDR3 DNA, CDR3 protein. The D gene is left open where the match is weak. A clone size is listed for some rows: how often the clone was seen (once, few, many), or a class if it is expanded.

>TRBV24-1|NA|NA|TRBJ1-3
TGTGCCACCTTAGCACACCAGCGGGCCACTGGAAACACCATATATTTT
CATLAHQRATGNTIYF
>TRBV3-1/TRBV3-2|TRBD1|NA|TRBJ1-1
TGTGCCAGCAGCCATGGCAGGGGGGCTTACACTGAAGCTTTCTTT
CASSHGRGAYTEAFF
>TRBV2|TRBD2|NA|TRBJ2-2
TGTGCCACCTCTAGCGGGAGGAACACCGGGGAGCTGTTTTTT
CATSSGRNTGELFF
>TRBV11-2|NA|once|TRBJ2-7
TGTGCCAGCAGCTTAGGTTCAGGCTACGAGCAGTACTTC
CASSLGSGYEQYF
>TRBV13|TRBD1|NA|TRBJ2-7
TGTGCCAGCAGCTTAGGCTCGGCAGGGGGCGGGTACGAGCAGTACTTC
CASSLGSAGGGYEQYF
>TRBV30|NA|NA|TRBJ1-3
TGTGCCTGGATCACCATCCGGGACACCGGAAACACCATATATTTT
CAWITIRDTGNTIYF
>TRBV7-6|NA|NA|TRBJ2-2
TGTGCCAGCTTCTCTAGGTCCGGGGAGCTGTTTTTT
CASFSRSGELFF
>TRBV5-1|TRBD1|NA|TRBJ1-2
TGCGCCAGCAGCCCCTACCCGGGACAGATCTATGGCTACACCTTC
CASSPYPGQIYGYTF
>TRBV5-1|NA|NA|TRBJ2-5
TGCGCCAGCAGCCCGGACAGTTCTCAAGAGACCCAGTACTTC
CASSPDSSQETQYF
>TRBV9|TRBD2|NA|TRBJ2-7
TGTGCCAGCAGCGTAGAACCTAGCGGACCCTACGAGCAGTACTTC
CASSVEPSGPYEQYF
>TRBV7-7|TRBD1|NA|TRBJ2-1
TGTGCCAGCAGCCCTAACAGGGGGGCATCCTACAATGAGCAGTTCTTC
CASSPNRGASYNEQFF
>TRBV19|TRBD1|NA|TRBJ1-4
TGTGCCAGTAGTCCCCCCCCAGGGGGTGGTGAAAAACTGTTTTTT
CASSPPPGGGEKLFF
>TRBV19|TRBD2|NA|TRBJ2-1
TGTGCCACCACCCCGGGTAGCGGGATAGTCGACTACAATGAGCAGTTCTTC
CATTPGSGIVDYNEQFF
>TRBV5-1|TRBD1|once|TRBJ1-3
TGCGCCAGCAGCCTCGGACAGGGCTACGGAAACACCATATATTTT
CASSLGQGYGNTIYF
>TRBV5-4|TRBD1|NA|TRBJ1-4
TGTGCCAGCAGCGCCGGACAGGCTAATGAAAAACTGTTTTTT
CASSAGQANEKLFF
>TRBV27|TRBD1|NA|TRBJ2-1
TGTGCCAGCAGTTCGACAGGGCGGAGGCAGTTCTTC
CASSSTGRRQFF
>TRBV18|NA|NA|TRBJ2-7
TGTGCCAGCTCACCCTCCCGTGACAGTTACGAGCAGTACTTC
CASSPSRDSYEQYF
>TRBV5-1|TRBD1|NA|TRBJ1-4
TGCGCCAGCAGCCCTGGGACAGGGGATGAAAAACTGTTTTTT
CASSPGTGDEKLFF
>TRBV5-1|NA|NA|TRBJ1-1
TGCGCCAGCAGCTACGGACAGAGGAACACTGAAGCTTTCTTT
CASSYGQRNTEAFF
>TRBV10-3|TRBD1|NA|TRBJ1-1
TGTGCCATCAGTGGTGTTCCAGCCGGGACAGAGAACACTGAAGCTTTCTTT
CAISGVPAGTENTEAFF
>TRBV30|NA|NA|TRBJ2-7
TGTGCCTGGAGTGGAGGCTACGAGCAGTACTTC
CAWSGGYEQYF
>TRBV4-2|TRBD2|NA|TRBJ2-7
TGTGCCAGCAGCCAAGATTTGGCCGGGACTAGCGGGTTCGAGCAGTACTTC
CASSQDLAGTSGFEQYF
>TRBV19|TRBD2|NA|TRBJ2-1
TGTGCCAGTAGGGAGCGGGAGAGGGGTGAGCAGTTCTTC
CASRERERGEQFF
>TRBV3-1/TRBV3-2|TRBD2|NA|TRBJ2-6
TGTGCCAGCAGCCAAGACGGGGGGGCTGGGGCCAACGTCCTGACTTTC
CASSQDGGAGANVLTF
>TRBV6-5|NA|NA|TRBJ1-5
TGTGCCAGCAGTTACTCGAGTTCCTGGCCCCAGCATTTT
CASSYSSSWPQHF
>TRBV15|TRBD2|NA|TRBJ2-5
TGTGCCACCAGCACCCGAACCACTAGCGCCTCCGGGACCCAGTACTTC
CATSTRTTSASGTQYF